Listed here is a single TCR beta chain. Its antigen is still unknown. No base-level quality is on record; no much larger clone is a single base apart. Sequences MGHRA (CDR1) and YSYEKL (CDR2) are obtained from the germline V gene. The V end gives up 5 bases and the J end 6 bases, leaving 10 bases in the junction not matched to a gene. The CDR3 numbers 15 residues from cysteine through phenylalanine. The read is trimmed to its CDR3 DNA, 45 bases read in frame from base 1. The data were taken from a study of blood T cell repertoires in COVID-19 (dated by TCRdb to the early 2020s). In the study overall: Samples covering the acute and convalescent phases of COVID-19 were provided by collaborators in the United States, Italy and Spain. Samples came from the ongoing ImmuneRACE study (first 160 participants) plus 1,254 subjects from 6 global collaborators. Sample metadata almost always included a de-identified subject ID, COVID-19 status, age in years and sex. The prospective study material was composed of cDNA or gDNA derived from T cells, B-cell-depleted T cells, or PBMCs. The repertoires were released in a freely available public database meant as a resource for research on the immune response to SARS-CoV-2. The dataset comprised deeply sampled blood TCRbeta repertoires from subjects exposed to, actively infected with, or recovered from COVID-19. HLA class I and class II types, where available, came from metadata supplied by the sample provider rather than from assay-based typing.

The collaborating institutions used their own protocols to collect whole blood in K2EDTA tubes. For TCRbeta analysis, collaborators shipped samples as frozen whole blood, isolated PBMCs, or DNA extracted from either of those sample types. General conclusions and limits of the study: How much clinical and demographic metadata was included differed by source and by participant, and the metadata was provided uncurated.

TCRbeta CDR3 regions were amplified from genomic DNA using the immunoSEQ Assay, a bias-controlled multiplex PCR. Per the authors' processing: The number of nucleated cells in each sample was estimated from the amplification of reference gene primers within the assay. To quantify the absolute abundance of each unique TCRbeta CDR3 rearrangement, sequence reads were collapsed and filtered. For each sample, productive Simpson clonality was calculated as the square root of Simpson's diversity index over productive rearrangements. TCRdb holds this immuneACCESS table with in-frame rearrangements only. Some clones are missing; in checked studies, unresolved V genes explain under half, and the rest has no known cause. The DNA gave D and trimming, while V, J and clone size come from that table. The sample data list around 190,000 clones, and more than 80% of these were observed just once. The top ten hold approximately 8.9% of the sample.

The receptor was isolated from a woman aged 55-69 years with acute or convalescent COVID-19. Material: peripheral blood. The chain is assembled from TRBV4-1 and TRBJ1-1, with 9 middle bases fitting TRBD1. The CDR3 protein is CASSSWPRQGAEAFF. The sequenced DNA is TGCGCCAGCAGCAGCTGGCCAAGACAGGGGGCTGAAGCTTTCTTT.